These T cell receptor beta chains were read from a single sample in a study of cytotoxic CD8 clonotypes in ibrutinib-treated CLL. Using immunoSEQ multiplex PCR, the repertoire was profiled, and TCRdb retains in-frame clones only, with some absent. The table shows roughly 130,000 clones, with around 90% occurring only once. Specimen: PBMCs, collected after 12 months of ibrutinib treatment. These receptors all come from a human donor with chronic lymphocytic leukemia. CDR3s include the opening cysteine and the closing phenylalanine or tryptophan. A D gene is named only where the DNA matches it firmly. Clone size is shown for a subset of rows, as once, few, many or a class of expanded clone.

j_gene: TRBJ2-1; d_gene: TRBD2; abundance: .; v_gene: TRBV29-1; CDR3aa: CSVERLAGTFYNEQFF; CDR3nt: TGCAGCGTTGAGAGACTAGCGGGGACCTTTTACAATGAGCAGTTCTTC
j_gene: TRBJ2-1; d_gene: TRBD2; abundance: .; v_gene: TRBV9; CDR3aa: CASSVDQREFNEQFF; CDR3nt: TGTGCCAGCAGCGTAGATCAGCGGGAGTTCAATGAGCAGTTCTTC
j_gene: TRBJ2-2; d_gene: .; abundance: .; v_gene: TRBV7-8; CDR3aa: CASSWGHNTGELFF; CDR3nt: TGTGCCAGCAGCTGGGGACATAACACCGGGGAGCTGTTTTTT
j_gene: TRBJ2-1; d_gene: TRBD2; abundance: once; v_gene: TRBV9; CDR3aa: CASSVGVAGGPREFF; CDR3nt: TGTGCCAGCAGCGTAGGAGTAGCGGGAGGACCGCGGGAGTTCTTC
j_gene: TRBJ2-2; d_gene: TRBD2; abundance: .; v_gene: TRBV29-1; CDR3aa: CSVGRGTSGSSYTGELFF; CDR3nt: TGCAGCGTTGGGAGGGGGACTAGCGGGAGTAGCTACACCGGGGAGCTGTTTTTT
j_gene: TRBJ2-7; d_gene: TRBD2; abundance: .; v_gene: TRBV10-3; CDR3aa: CAISGGTTLEQYF; CDR3nt: TGTGCCATCAGTGGTGGGACTACCCTCGAGCAGTACTTC
j_gene: TRBJ1-3; d_gene: .; abundance: once; v_gene: TRBV6-1; CDR3aa: CASRAGLGAGNTIYF; CDR3nt: TGTGCCAGCAGAGCGGGACTGGGAGCTGGAAACACCATATATTTT
j_gene: TRBJ1-3; d_gene: TRBD1; abundance: .; v_gene: TRBV19; CDR3aa: CASSPPPSGQGNTIYF; CDR3nt: TGTGCCAGTAGTCCCCCTCCTTCGGGACAGGGAAACACCATATATTTT
j_gene: TRBJ2-1; d_gene: .; abundance: .; v_gene: TRBV7-7; CDR3aa: CASSLGLTNEQFF; CDR3nt: TGTGCTAGCAGCTTAGGCCTCACCAATGAGCAGTTCTTC
j_gene: TRBJ2-3; d_gene: TRBD2; abundance: .; v_gene: TRBV7-8; CDR3aa: CASSPRTSGKDTDTQYF; CDR3nt: TGTGCCAGCAGCCCCCGGACTAGCGGGAAGGACACAGATACGCAGTATTTT
j_gene: TRBJ2-1; d_gene: TRBD2; abundance: .; v_gene: TRBV6-6; CDR3aa: CASSYLAGYSYNEQFF; CDR3nt: TGTGCCAGCAGTTACTTAGCGGGGTACTCCTACAATGAGCAGTTCTTC
j_gene: TRBJ1-5; d_gene: .; abundance: .; v_gene: TRBV5-8; CDR3aa: CASGPPTEGNQPQHF; CDR3nt: TGTGCCAGCGGCCCCCCCACGGAGGGGAATCAGCCCCAGCATTTT
j_gene: TRBJ2-1; d_gene: .; abundance: .; v_gene: TRBV20-1; CDR3aa: CSAAQDEQFF; CDR3nt: TGCAGTGCTGCGCAGGATGAGCAGTTCTTC
j_gene: TRBJ1-5; d_gene: .; abundance: .; v_gene: TRBV7-2; CDR3aa: CASSWDRRNQPQHF; CDR3nt: TGTGCCAGCAGCTGGGACCGACGGAATCAGCCCCAGCATTTT
j_gene: TRBJ1-6; d_gene: .; abundance: .; v_gene: TRBV30; CDR3aa: CAWSVDTLYSPLHF; CDR3nt: TGTGCCTGGAGTGTAGATACCCTCTATTCACCCCTCCACTTT
j_gene: TRBJ2-1; d_gene: .; abundance: .; v_gene: TRBV2; CDR3aa: CASRRSVDNEQFF; CDR3nt: TGTGCCAGCCGTCGGTCAGTCGACAATGAGCAGTTCTTC
j_gene: TRBJ2-1; d_gene: TRBD2; abundance: .; v_gene: TRBV7-8; CDR3aa: CASLLAGVSNEQFF; CDR3nt: TGTGCCAGCCTACTAGCGGGAGTTAGTAATGAGCAGTTCTTC
j_gene: TRBJ2-1; d_gene: .; abundance: .; v_gene: TRBV27; CDR3aa: CASSRPYNEQFF; CDR3nt: TGTGCCAGCAGTAGACCCTACAATGAGCAGTTCTTC
j_gene: TRBJ2-5; d_gene: TRBD1; abundance: .; v_gene: TRBV7-9; CDR3aa: CASSLPDRARETQYF; CDR3nt: TGTGCCAGCAGCTTGCCGGACAGGGCCCGAGAGACCCAGTACTTC
j_gene: TRBJ1-5; d_gene: .; abundance: .; v_gene: TRBV6-5; CDR3aa: CASTRTATSNQPQHF; CDR3nt: TGTGCCAGCACTCGGACAGCGACAAGCAATCAGCCCCAGCATTTT
j_gene: TRBJ1-5; d_gene: .; abundance: .; v_gene: TRBV19; CDR3aa: CASSLRTVGDNQPQHF; CDR3nt: TGTGCCAGTAGCCTCAGGACGGTGGGTGATAATCAGCCCCAGCATTTT
j_gene: TRBJ1-1; d_gene: .; abundance: .; v_gene: TRBV25-1; CDR3aa: CASSNRVGNEAFF; CDR3nt: TGTGCCAGCTCCAACAGGGTAGGAAATGAAGCTTTCTTT
j_gene: TRBJ2-2; d_gene: TRBD2; abundance: once; v_gene: TRBV10-3; CDR3aa: CAISESLAGNTGELFF; CDR3nt: TGTGCCATCAGTGAGTCCCTAGCGGGGAACACCGGGGAGCTGTTTTTT
j_gene: TRBJ2-1; d_gene: .; abundance: .; v_gene: TRBV7-3; CDR3aa: CASSVYGGEQFF; CDR3nt: TGTGCCAGCAGCGTTTATGGTGGAGAGCAGTTCTTC
j_gene: TRBJ1-1; d_gene: .; abundance: .; v_gene: TRBV6-5; CDR3aa: CASTRTVNTEAFF; CDR3nt: TGTGCCAGCACTCGGACAGTGAACACTGAAGCTTTCTTT
j_gene: TRBJ1-1; d_gene: .; abundance: .; v_gene: TRBV18; CDR3aa: CASSPGEGAMNTEAFF; CDR3nt: TGTGCCAGCTCACCGGGTGAAGGAGCTATGAACACTGAAGCTTTCTTT
j_gene: TRBJ2-3; d_gene: TRBD2; abundance: .; v_gene: TRBV9; CDR3aa: CASSSRAGPTDTQYF; CDR3nt: TGTGCCAGCAGCTCGCGAGCGGGACCCACAGATACGCAGTATTTT
j_gene: TRBJ2-7; d_gene: .; abundance: .; v_gene: TRBV19; CDR3aa: CASSIIGLRGPTYEQYF; CDR3nt: TGTGCCAGTAGTATAATAGGTCTGCGGGGCCCCACCTACGAGCAGTACTTC
j_gene: TRBJ1-5; d_gene: TRBD1; abundance: .; v_gene: TRBV18; CDR3aa: CASSFSGTDNQPQHF; CDR3nt: TGTGCCAGCTCATTCTCCGGGACAGACAATCAGCCCCAGCATTTT
j_gene: TRBJ1-2; d_gene: .; abundance: .; v_gene: TRBV19; CDR3aa: CASSAARRGYTF; CDR3nt: TGTGCCAGTAGCGCCGCCCGGAGGGGCTACACCTTC
j_gene: TRBJ2-7; d_gene: TRBD2; abundance: .; v_gene: TRBV18; CDR3aa: CASSSGRITYEQYF; CDR3nt: TGTGCCAGCTCCTCCGGGAGGATCACCTACGAGCAGTACTTC
j_gene: TRBJ2-7; d_gene: TRBD1; abundance: few; v_gene: TRBV2; CDR3aa: CASRMGQDSYEQYF; CDR3nt: TGTGCCAGCAGGATGGGACAGGACTCCTACGAGCAGTACTTC
j_gene: TRBJ1-1; d_gene: .; abundance: .; v_gene: TRBV28; CDR3aa: CASSFGGARAEAFF; CDR3nt: TGTGCCAGCAGTTTTGGGGGGGCGAGGGCTGAAGCTTTCTTT
j_gene: TRBJ1-1; d_gene: .; abundance: .; v_gene: TRBV18; CDR3aa: CASSPPSGGGGEAFF; CDR3nt: TGTGCCAGCTCACCCCCGTCAGGCGGAGGTGGAGAAGCTTTCTTT
j_gene: TRBJ2-7; d_gene: TRBD1; abundance: .; v_gene: TRBV29-1; CDR3aa: CSVAPGQKYEQYF; CDR3nt: TGCAGCGTCGCACCGGGACAGAAGTACGAGCAGTACTTC
j_gene: TRBJ2-7; d_gene: .; abundance: .; v_gene: TRBV6-5; CDR3aa: CASSYSPSVSYEQYF; CDR3nt: TGTGCCAGCAGTTACTCGCCTAGCGTATCCTACGAGCAGTACTTC
j_gene: TRBJ2-7; d_gene: .; abundance: .; v_gene: TRBV28; CDR3aa: CASSLPKTGPIGEQYF; CDR3nt: TGTGCCAGCAGTCTCCCCAAGACAGGCCCTATTGGTGAGCAGTACTTC
j_gene: TRBJ2-1; d_gene: TRBD2; abundance: .; v_gene: TRBV7-2; CDR3aa: CASSSGLAAYNEQFF; CDR3nt: TGTGCCAGCAGCTCGGGACTAGCGGCCTACAATGAGCAGTTCTTC
j_gene: TRBJ2-6; d_gene: .; abundance: .; v_gene: TRBV19; CDR3aa: CASRVAGANVLTF; CDR3nt: TGTGCCAGTAGAGTCGCTGGGGCCAACGTCCTGACTTTC
j_gene: TRBJ2-1; d_gene: .; abundance: .; v_gene: TRBV10-3; CDR3aa: CAISDLGSVRVDEQFF; CDR3nt: TGTGCCATCAGTGATTTAGGGAGTGTGAGGGTAGATGAGCAGTTCTTC
j_gene: TRBJ1-1; d_gene: TRBD1; abundance: few; v_gene: TRBV6-5; CDR3aa: CASRRDLSGGAFF; CDR3nt: TGTGCCAGCAGGAGGGACCTTTCAGGGGGAGCTTTCTTT